This entry concerns a single T cell receptor (beta chain). As handled by the study authors: Amplified reference gene primers provided the basis for estimating nucleated cell counts. Repertoires were generated with immunoSEQ multiplex PCR, while TCRdb's copy carries only in-frame clones and drops some. V and J calls and clone size come straight from that table; D and trimming were deduced from the DNA. This table has around 150,000 clones, around 82% appearing once. Germline V gene sequence: CDR1 MDHEN, CDR2 SYDVKM. V lost 6 bases, J lost 1 base, and 9 bases lay in between. The CDR3 runs 13 residues. This entry comes from a study of blood T cell repertoires in COVID-19.

Specimen: peripheral blood. The sequence derives from a man in his sixties with acute or convalescent COVID-19. V is TRBV28 and J is TRBJ1-2; D is possibly TRBD1 (6 bases). CDR3 sequence (DNA): TGTGCCAGCAGGAACAGGGTTAACTATGGCTACACCTTC. It specifies CASRNRVNYGYTF.